Following are 15 T cell receptor beta chains from one sample sequenced in a study of blood T cell repertoires in COVID-19. Profiled with immunoSEQ multiplex PCR; TCRdb holds only in-frame clones, not every one. Of about 180,000 clones listed, about 81% are singletons. Sequenced input: peripheral blood. The receptor source for this set is a woman aged 80 or older with COVID-19, enrolled during active disease.

This clone was counted between two and nine times. The V gene is TRBV19, the J gene TRBJ2-7; maybe TRBD2 (5 bases). The CDR3 spans 15 residues. With 6 bases removed from V and 3 bases from J, the gap between germline ends came to 18 bases. Germline CDR1 and CDR2: LNHDA and SQIVND (reference sequence). Here the CDR3 DNA reads TGTGCCAGTAGCGTGGACTTACCAGCCATCTACGAGCAGTACTTC. Its protein product is CASSVDLPAIYEQYF.

This clone showed up just a few times. The chain has TRBV6-1 and TRBJ2-4, with D tentatively TRBD2 (6 bases). This CDR3 region has 15 residues. Between the trimmed V and J ends, which lost 3 bases and 4 bases, there was a span of 13 bases. CDR1 and CDR2 from the germline V gene are MNHNS and SASEGT. The CDR3 nucleotides read TGTGCCAGCAGTGAGGTCGGGACTGGGAAAAACATTCAGTACTTC. Its translation is CASSEVGTGKNIQYF.

This rearrangement joins TRBV18 to TRBJ2-7, with TRBD1 matching 7 bases. The CDR3 consists of 16 residues. Per germline, CDR1 KGHSH and CDR2 LQKENI. V was clipped by 4 bases and J by 1 base; unmatched bases: 10. The CDR3 DNA reads as TGTGCCAGCTCACTAAAGGCCACAGGGGCGTCCTACGAGCAGTACTTC. Its translation is CASSLKATGASYEQYF.

The V call is TRBV5-1, the J call TRBJ2-3; 13 bases are a match to TRBD2. The V and J ends lost 0 bases and 6 bases, in that order; junction bases with no gene match: 4. The germline CDR1 and CDR2 sequences are SGHRS and YFSETQ. This CDR3 contains 16 residues. The CDR3 DNA reads as TGCGCCAGCAGCTTGGGGACTAGCGGGAGACCCGATACGCAGTATTTT. Protein product: CASSLGTSGRPDTQYF. Full variable domain (remainder filled in from reference TRBV5-1 and TRBJ2-3): KAGVTQTPRYLIKTRGQQVTLSCSPISGHRSVSWYQQTPGQGLQFLFEYFSETQRNKGNFPGRFSGRQFSNSRSEMNVSTLELGDSALYLCASSLGTSGRPDTQYFGPGTRLTVL.

In DNA, the CDR3 is TGTGCCAGCAGTTTATGGACTAGCGGGAGTAGCACAGATACGCAGTATTTT. It is translated as CASSLWTSGSSTDTQYF. The gene calls are TRBV27 and TRBJ2-3; TRBD2 matches at 13 bases. The length of the CDR3 is 17 residues. V lost 1 base, J lost 0 bases, and 1 base stayed unmatched. Germline values: CDR1 MNHEY, CDR2 SMNVEV (reference sequence).

The rearrangement joins TRBV4-3 to TRBJ1-4; D gene unclear. The CDR3 contains 18 residues. Germline values: CDR1 LGHNA, CDR2 YSLEER. Trimming removed 2 bases from V and 8 bases from J, with 24 bases in between. The CDR3 nucleotides are TGCGCCAGCAGCCAAAACCCGCCTTCGAGCTGGGCGGGGGAAAAACTGTTTTTT. Its protein is CASSQNPPSSWAGEKLFF.

The gene calls are TRBV11-2 and TRBJ1-3, with D possibly matching TRBD1 (5 bases). The germline gives CDR1 SGHAT, CDR2 FQNNGV. CDR3 size: 15 residues. V lost 5 bases and J 0 bases, leaving 11 bases between the germline ends. The CDR3 sequence: CASSPGLPSGNTIYF. The CDR3 DNA reads TGTGCCAGCAGCCCGGGACTACCCTCTGGAAACACCATATATTTT.

The chain recombines TRBV25-1 with TRBJ1-1; maybe TRBD1 (6 bases). V shed 3 bases and J shed 1 base, with 12 bases lying between them. Per germline, CDR1 MGHDK and CDR2 SYGVNS. This CDR3 is 15 amino acids long. CDR3 sequence (DNA): TGTGCCAGCAGTGATAGGGGGAGGGGGAACACTGAAGCTTTCTTT. Translated: CASSDRGRGNTEAFF. Full variable domain (missing parts from reference TRBV25-1 and TRBJ1-1): EADIYQTPRYLVIGTGKKITLECSQTMGHDKMYWYQQDPGMELHLIHYSYGVNSTEKGDLSSESTVSRIRTEHFPLTLESARPSHTSQYLCASSDRGRGNTEAFFGQGTRLTVV.

This clone has more than one count but fewer than ten. This chain joins TRBV18 and TRBJ1-3; unclear D gene. Germline CDR1 is KGHSH and CDR2 is LQKENI. The length of the CDR3 is 15 residues. V was shortened by 4 bases and J by 0 bases, with 10 bases between the two germline ends. CDR3 loop: CASSLRVSSGNTIYF. CDR3 sequence (DNA): TGTGCCAGCTCACTTCGGGTGAGCTCTGGAAACACCATATATTTT. The complete variable domain, with remaining parts taken from reference TRBV18 and TRBJ1-3, reads NAGVMQNPRHLVRRRGQEARLRCSPMKGHSHVYWYRQLPEEGLKFMVYLQKENIIDESGMPKERFSAEFPKEGPSILRIQQVVRGDSAAYFCASSLRVSSGNTIYFGEGSWLTVV.

The rearrangement uses TRBV19 and TRBJ2-1, with 7 bases fitting TRBD2. The CDR3 loop spans 16 amino acids. J gave up 3 bases and V 5 bases, and 10 bases lay outside the gene matches. Germline V lookup: CDR1 LNHDA, CDR2 SQIVND (reference sequence). The CDR3 region has the DNA TGTGCCAGTAGTTCTCCCGGGACTACCTTCTACAATGAGCAGTTCTTC. The encoded protein is CASSSPGTTFYNEQFF.

The genes are TRBV6-5 and TRBJ1-2; 7 bases fit TRBD1. With 6 bases clipped from V and 5 bases from J, the junction kept 6 bases outside the gene matches. From germline, CDR1 is MNHEY and CDR2 SVGAGI. There are 13 residues in the CDR3. CDR3 region: CASSAGGRYGYTF. The CDR3 DNA follows: TGTGCCAGCAGCGCAGGGGGACGGTATGGCTACACCTTC.

The chain has TRBV5-1 and TRBJ1-1; the match to TRBD1 covers 7 bases. The J segment lost 2 bases and the V segment lost 4 bases, leaving 5 bases of the junction unmatched. Germline CDR1 SGHRS, CDR2 YFSETQ. There are 14 residues in the CDR3. The CDR3 coding sequence is TGCGCCAGCAGCCCCGGGACAGCTAACACTGAAGCTTTCTTT. Its translation: CASSPGTANTEAFF. Complete variable domain (other parts from reference TRBV5-1 and TRBJ1-1): KAGVTQTPRYLIKTRGQQVTLSCSPISGHRSVSWYQQTPGQGLQFLFEYFSETQRNKGNFPGRFSGRQFSNSRSEMNVSTLELGDSALYLCASSPGTANTEAFFGQGTRLTVV.

The chain carries TRBV7-6 and TRBJ2-3, with TRBD2 matching 12 bases. Per the germline V gene, CDR1 is SGHVS and CDR2 is FNYEAQ. The CDR3 runs 18 residues. After removal of 0 bases from V and 1 base from J, the junction contained 5 bases not matched to a gene. CDR3 amino acids: CASSLAWRLAGGTDTQYF. The DNA of the CDR3 is TGTGCCAGCAGCTTAGCGTGGAGACTAGCGGGGGGCACAGATACGCAGTATTTT.

The J gene is TRBJ2-7, the V gene TRBV28, with D tentatively TRBD1 (5 bases). Germline CDR1 MDHEN, CDR2 SYDVKM. The CDR3 loop spans 13 amino acids. V shed 8 bases and J shed 5 bases, with 16 bases lying between them. The CDR3 sequence is CASRQGWGDEQYF. In nucleotides, the CDR3 is TGTGCCAGCCGTCAAGGGTGGGGCGACGAGCAGTACTTC.

The V and J genes are TRBV5-4 and TRBJ2-7; D perhaps matches TRBD2 (6 bases). The V and J ends lost 3 bases and 4 bases respectively, with 14 bases between them. The CDR3 contains 14 residues. Germline-derived CDR1 and CDR2 are SGHNT and YYREEE (reference sequence). CDR3 DNA sequence: TGTGCCAGCAGCTATATGCCGGGGGAATACGAGCAGTACTTC. Its protein is CASSYMPGEYEQYF.